This TCR beta chain was recovered during a study of T cells in Graves' hyperthyroidism and ophthalmopathy. Using RNA transcripts as the source, TCR beta CDR3 regions were amplified. TCR CDR3 underwent first-round RT-PCR with the HTBI primer set. A single record per CDR3 protein comes from TCRdb applying MiXCR to the multiplex PCR reads. The sample shows about 600,000 distinct CDR3 sequences, 14% of them seen only once. This clonotype was counted at least ten times. The CDR3 has 14 amino acids. Trimming at V came to 4 bases and at J to 5 bases, leaving 4 bases not matched to a gene. Per the germline V gene, CDR1 is SQVTM and CDR2 is ANQGSEA.

The TCR comes from a woman younger than 30 with Graves' ophthalmopathy. The chain has TRBV29-1 and TRBJ2-3, with 12 bases matching TRBD2. Sequencing used blood. CDR3 loop: CSVGLAGVGDTQYF. In DNA, the CDR3 is TGCAGCGTTGGACTAGCGGGAGTAGGAGATACGCAGTATTTT.